Detailed here is one TCR beta chain. Profiling relied on immunoSEQ multiplex PCR, and the TCRdb table lists in-frame clones only, not all of them. Its clone listing holds some 180,000 clones. The sample is drawn from a study of control samples from healthy donors and cancer patients. The CDR3 is 12 residues long. Trimming removed 4 bases from V and 5 bases from J, with 8 bases in between. From germline, CDR1 is SGHAT and CDR2 FQNNGV. This rearrangement joins TRBV11-2 to TRBJ1-2; D is uncertain. Sequenced material: blood. The sequence was collected from a woman aged 25 to 45 in good health. In DNA, the CDR3 is TGTGCCAGCAGCTCCTACGAATATGGCTACACCTTC. It translates to CASSSYEYGYTF.